The rows below give T cell receptor beta chains drawn from one sample of a study of blood T cells in healthy people across ages. TCRdb called the 5' RACE reads again in MiXCR, with one record for every CDR3 protein. The sample shows some 1.8 million distinct CDR3 sequences, about two fifths of them seen only once. The sequenced material came from blood. The origin of the receptors is a human donor in good health. CDR3s include the opening cysteine and the closing phenylalanine or tryptophan. D genes are given only for firm matches. Rows may omit the clone size; those that give it use once, few, many or a size class.

D	size	V	J	DNA	CDR3
.	few	TRBV7-9	TRBJ2-1	TGTGCCAGCAGCTTCGGCAGCCCCAATGAGCAGTTCTTC	CASSFGSPNEQFF
TRBD1	.	TRBV28	TRBJ1-2	TGTGCCAGCAGTTTACCCCCAGGGACAGGGGTCGGCTACACCTTC	CASSLPPGTGVGYTF
TRBD1	few	TRBV20-1	TRBJ1-6	TGCAGTGCCCTGGGACAGAATAATTCACCCCTCCACTTT	CSALGQNNSPLHF
.	.	TRBV10-3	TRBJ1-2	TGTGCCATCAGTCTTCGACCTAGCGACCATGGCTACACCTTC	CAISLRPSDHGYTF
.	once	TRBV5-1	TRBJ2-7	TGCGCCAGCAGCACCGACGGAAACTACGAGCAGTACTTC	CASSTDGNYEQYF
.	.	TRBV20-1	TRBJ1-1	TGCAGTGCTAGAGATGGGAGGGCATCTGAAGCTTTCTTT	CSARDGRASEAFF
TRBD1	few	TRBV7-9	TRBJ2-4	TGTGCCAGCAGCTTAGCTGGACAGGGCACCGTCCAGTACTTC	CASSLAGQGTVQYF
.	.	TRBV2	TRBJ1-2	TGTGCCAGCAGCTCTACGCGGGTGGGAGAGGGCTACACCTTC	CASSSTRVGEGYTF
.	.	TRBV5-1	TRBJ1-4	TGCGCCAGCAGCTTCGAGAGGGGCGGTGAAAAACTGTTTTTT	CASSFERGGEKLFF
.	.	TRBV7-9	TRBJ2-5	TGTGCCAGCAGCTTAGCCGGGGGGCGCTGGGAGACCCAGTACTTC	CASSLAGGRWETQYF
.	.	TRBV7-2	TRBJ2-3	TGTGCCAGCAGCTTAGGTTACCTAACGCAGTATTTT	CASSLGYLTQYF
TRBD1	.	TRBV20-1	TRBJ1-2	TGCAGTGCTAGTCCGCCGGGACAGCGTAACCATGGCTACACCTTC	CSASPPGQRNHGYTF
.	once	TRBV4-1	TRBJ1-2	TGCGCCAGCAGCGATAAAAGGGGGGGCGCAAATGGCTACACCTTC	CASSDKRGGANGYTF
.	.	TRBV12-3/TRBV12-4	TRBJ2-5	TGTGCCAGCAGTTTAGACAGGGTCGGGCAAGAGACCCAGTACTTC	CASSLDRVGQETQYF
TRBD2	.	TRBV9	TRBJ2-4	TGTGCCAGCAGCGTAGGCGGGGGAAACATTCAGTACTTC	CASSVGGGNIQYF
TRBD1	few	TRBV4-2	TRBJ2-4	TGTGCCAGCAGCCAAGAGTGGGAGGACAGGGGGGGCAAAAACATTCAGTACTTC	CASSQEWEDRGGKNIQYF
TRBD2	.	TRBV20-1	TRBJ2-1	TGCAGTGGGGCCCTAGCGGGGGGACACAATGAGCAGTTCTTC	CSGALAGGHNEQFF
TRBD2	.	TRBV4-1	TRBJ2-3	TGCGCCAGCAGCCAATCGCGTCGGGAGGTTGCAGATACGCAGTATTTT	CASSQSRREVADTQYF
.	few	TRBV2	TRBJ1-2	TGTGCCAGCAGTGTTTTCCGTAGTAACTATGGCTACACCTTC	CASSVFRSNYGYTF
.	.	TRBV20-1	TRBJ2-3	TGCAGTGCTAGAGGGGGATACACAGATACGCAGTATTTT	CSARGGYTDTQYF
.	.	TRBV6-1	TRBJ1-5	TGTGCCACCAGCCTCCCTATCGGGCCGATCGGCAATCAGCCCCAGCATTTT	CATSLPIGPIGNQPQHF
TRBD1	.	TRBV5-6	TRBJ2-5	TGTGCCAGCAGCCTGACAGGGGGCGGGCAGTACTTC	CASSLTGGGQYF
.	.	TRBV20-1	TRBJ1-2	TGCAGTGTTAAAGGGGATGATGGCTACACCTTC	CSVKGDDGYTF
.	.	TRBV20-1	TRBJ1-2	TGCAGTGCGAGGACACCTAACTATGGCTACACCTTC	CSARTPNYGYTF
.	few	TRBV12-3/TRBV12-4	TRBJ1-6	TGTGCCAGCAGTTCCCTTCAGGGGATTTCACCCCTCCACTTT	CASSSLQGISPLHF
TRBD2	many	TRBV28	TRBJ2-1	TGTGCCAGCAGCATTCCCGCGACTAGCGGGGGGCGGGAGGATGAGCAGTTCTTC	CASSIPATSGGREDEQFF
.	.	TRBV7-2	TRBJ1-5	TGTGCCAGCAGCTTAGTTTCCACCCAGGATCAGCCCCAGCATTTT	CASSLVSTQDQPQHF
.	few	TRBV7-8	TRBJ1-4	TGTGCCAGCAGCGAAGGGTACCGGGATAATGAAAAACTGTTTTTT	CASSEGYRDNEKLFF
TRBD2	.	TRBV20-1	TRBJ2-5	TGCAGTGCTCTTGAGGGAGGGGCCGCGGAGACCCAGTACTTC	CSALEGGAAETQYF
.	.	TRBV4-3	TRBJ2-3	TGCGCCAGCAGCCGCCAGTTGGGTACGCAGTATTTT	CASSRQLGTQYF
TRBD1	few	TRBV6-5	TRBJ1-2	TGTGCCAGCAGTTACGAGGGGGCTAGGGGCTACACCTTC	CASSYEGARGYTF
.	.	TRBV20-1	TRBJ1-5	TGCAGTGCTAGAGATCGGCAAGGATGGCAGCCCCAGCATTTT	CSARDRQGWQPQHF
.	.	TRBV7-2	TRBJ1-3	TGTGCCAGCAGCGCGGGACCCAGCTCTGGAAACACCATATATTTT	CASSAGPSSGNTIYF
.	.	TRBV20-1	TRBJ2-5	TGCAGTGCCCCCGCGGCCTTTCAAGAGACCCAGTACTTC	CSAPAAFQETQYF
TRBD2	few	TRBV4-1	TRBJ2-3	TGCGCCAGCAGCCAGCCCGTAGCGGGGGGCCGCACAGATACGCAGTATTTT	CASSQPVAGGRTDTQYF
.	few	TRBV11-2	TRBJ1-6	TGTGCCAGCAGCTTAGTTTCGAGAGGAGTAAACCACTTT	CASSLVSRGVNHF
.	few	TRBV9	TRBJ2-3	TGTGCCAGCAGCGTATTCTTACAGGCTAGCACAGATACGCAGTATTTT	CASSVFLQASTDTQYF